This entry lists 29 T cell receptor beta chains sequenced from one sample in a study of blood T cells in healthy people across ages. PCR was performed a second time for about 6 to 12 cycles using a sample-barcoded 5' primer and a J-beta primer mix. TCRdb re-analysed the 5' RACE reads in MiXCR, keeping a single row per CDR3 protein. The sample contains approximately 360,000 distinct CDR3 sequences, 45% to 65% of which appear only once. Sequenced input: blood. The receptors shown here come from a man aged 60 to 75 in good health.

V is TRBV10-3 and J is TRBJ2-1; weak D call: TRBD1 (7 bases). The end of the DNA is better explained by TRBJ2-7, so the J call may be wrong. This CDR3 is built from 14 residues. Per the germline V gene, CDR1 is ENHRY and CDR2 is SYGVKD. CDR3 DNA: TGTGCCATCAGTGAGGGACAGGACTACAATGAGCAGTACTTC. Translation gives CAISEGQDYNEQYF.

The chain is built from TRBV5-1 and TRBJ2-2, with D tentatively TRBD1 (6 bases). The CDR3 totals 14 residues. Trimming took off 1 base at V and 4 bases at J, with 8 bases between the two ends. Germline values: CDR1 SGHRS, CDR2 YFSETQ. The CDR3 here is CASSLPRGTGELFF. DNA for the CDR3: TGCGCCAGCAGCTTGCCCAGGGGCACCGGGGAGCTGTTTTTT.

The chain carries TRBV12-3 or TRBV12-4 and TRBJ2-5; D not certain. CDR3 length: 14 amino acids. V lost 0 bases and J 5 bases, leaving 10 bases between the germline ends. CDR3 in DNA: TGTGCCAGCAGTTTAGCGATTAGCCAGGAGACCCAGTACTTC. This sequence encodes CASSLAISQETQYF.

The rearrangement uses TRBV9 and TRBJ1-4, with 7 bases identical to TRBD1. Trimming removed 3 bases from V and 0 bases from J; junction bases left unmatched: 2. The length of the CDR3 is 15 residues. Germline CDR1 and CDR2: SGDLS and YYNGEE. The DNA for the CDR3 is TGTGCCAGCAGCGAACAGGGGACAACTAATGAAAAACTGTTTTTT. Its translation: CASSEQGTTNEKLFF. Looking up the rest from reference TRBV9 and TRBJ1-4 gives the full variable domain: DSGVTQTPKHLITATGQRVTLRCSPRSGDLSVYWYQQSLDQGLQFLIQYYNGEERAKGNILERFSAQQFPDLHSELNLSSLELGDSALYFCASSEQGTTNEKLFFGSGTQLSVL.

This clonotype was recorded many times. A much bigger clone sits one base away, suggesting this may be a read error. The CDR3 coding sequence is TGTGCCAGCAGCCCAGGACTAGCGGGAGGGAATGAGCAGTACTTC. The encoded protein is CASSPGLAGGNEQYF. The gene calls are TRBV27 and TRBJ2-5; 15 nucleotides align to TRBD2. Germline CDR1 reads MNHEY; CDR2 reads SMNVEV (reference sequence). The CDR3 consists of 15 residues. Trimming took 6 bases from V and 11 from J; bases not matched to a gene: 10.

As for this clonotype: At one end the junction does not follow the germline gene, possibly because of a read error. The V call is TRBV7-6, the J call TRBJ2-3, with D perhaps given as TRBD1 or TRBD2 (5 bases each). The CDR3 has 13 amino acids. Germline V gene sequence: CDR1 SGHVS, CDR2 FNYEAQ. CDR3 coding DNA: TGTGCCGGCAGCTTAAGTCAGGGAGACACGCAGTATTTT. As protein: CAGSLSQGDTQYF.

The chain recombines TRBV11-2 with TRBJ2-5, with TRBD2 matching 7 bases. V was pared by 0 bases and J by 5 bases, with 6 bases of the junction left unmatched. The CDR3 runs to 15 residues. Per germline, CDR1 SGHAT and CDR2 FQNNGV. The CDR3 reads CASSLELALGETQYF. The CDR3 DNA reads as TGTGCCAGCAGCTTAGAACTAGCGCTGGGGGAGACCCAGTACTTC.

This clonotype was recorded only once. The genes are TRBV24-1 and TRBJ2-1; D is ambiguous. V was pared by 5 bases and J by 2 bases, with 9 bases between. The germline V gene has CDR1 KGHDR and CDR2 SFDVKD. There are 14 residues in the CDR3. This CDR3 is CATSAAGPYNEQFF. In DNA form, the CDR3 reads TGTGCCACCAGTGCGGCTGGTCCCTACAATGAGCAGTTCTTC.

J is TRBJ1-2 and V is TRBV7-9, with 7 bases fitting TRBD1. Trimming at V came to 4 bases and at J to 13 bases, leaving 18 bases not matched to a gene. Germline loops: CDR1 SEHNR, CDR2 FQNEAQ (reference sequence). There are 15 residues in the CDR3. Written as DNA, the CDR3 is TGTGCCAGCAGCTCGAGGCGACAGGGAGGAGGGTTTGGCACCTTC. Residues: CASSSRRQGGGFGTF.

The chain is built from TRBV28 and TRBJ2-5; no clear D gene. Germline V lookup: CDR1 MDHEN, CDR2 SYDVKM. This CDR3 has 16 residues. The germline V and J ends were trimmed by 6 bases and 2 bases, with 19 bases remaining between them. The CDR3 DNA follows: TGTGCCAGCAGACCCTCAGGTGTACAGCTTCAAGAGACCCAGTACTTC. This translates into CASRPSGVQLQETQYF.

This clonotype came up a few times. In DNA form, the CDR3 reads TGTGCCAGCAGCTTTATAGCGAGACCTTACGAGCAGTACTTC. Amino acid sequence: CASSFIARPYEQYF. V and J are TRBV11-2 and TRBJ2-7, with D possibly matching TRBD2 (5 bases). The CDR3 covers 14 residues. Trimming took off 3 bases at V and 4 bases at J, with 13 bases between the two ends. From germline, CDR1 is SGHAT and CDR2 FQNNGV.

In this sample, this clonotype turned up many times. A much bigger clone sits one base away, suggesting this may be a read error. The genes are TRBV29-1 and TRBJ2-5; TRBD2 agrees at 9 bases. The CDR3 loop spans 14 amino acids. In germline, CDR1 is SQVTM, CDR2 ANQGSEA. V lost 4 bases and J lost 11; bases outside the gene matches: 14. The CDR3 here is CSVVGLAGRNEQYF. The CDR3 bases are TGCAGCGTTGTGGGGCTAGCGGGAAGGAATGAGCAGTACTTC.

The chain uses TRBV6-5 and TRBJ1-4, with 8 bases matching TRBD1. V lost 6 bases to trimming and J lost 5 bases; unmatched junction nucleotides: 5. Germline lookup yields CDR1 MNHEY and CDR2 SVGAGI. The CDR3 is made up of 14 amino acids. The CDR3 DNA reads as TGTGCCAGCAGGAGGACAGGGCTCAATGAAAAACTGTTTTTT. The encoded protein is CASRRTGLNEKLFF.

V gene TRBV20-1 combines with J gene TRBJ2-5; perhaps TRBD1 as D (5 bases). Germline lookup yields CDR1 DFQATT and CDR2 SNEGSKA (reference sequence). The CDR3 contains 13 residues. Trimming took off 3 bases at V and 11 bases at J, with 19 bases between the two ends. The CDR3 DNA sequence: TGCAGTGCTAGTGGCCGGTCAGGGTATGAGCAGTACTTC. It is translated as CSASGRSGYEQYF.

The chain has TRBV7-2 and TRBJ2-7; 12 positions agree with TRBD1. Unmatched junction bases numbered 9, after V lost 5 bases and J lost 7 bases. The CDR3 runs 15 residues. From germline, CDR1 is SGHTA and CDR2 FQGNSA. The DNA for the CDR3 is TGTGCCAGCAGCCGGGACAGGGGGCTAGGCAATGAGCAGTACTTC. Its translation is CASSRDRGLGNEQYF.

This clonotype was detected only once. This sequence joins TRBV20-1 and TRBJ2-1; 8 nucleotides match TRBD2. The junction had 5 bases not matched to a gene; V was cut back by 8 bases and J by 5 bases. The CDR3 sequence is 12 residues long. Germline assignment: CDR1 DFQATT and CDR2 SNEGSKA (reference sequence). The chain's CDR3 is CSRGGLNNEQFF. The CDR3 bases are TGCAGTCGGGGGGGCCTCAACAATGAGCAGTTCTTC.

The CDR3: CASSAGLPQETQYF. In DNA form, the CDR3 reads TGTGCCAGCAGCGCGGGACTACCGCAAGAGACCCAGTACTTC. V and J are TRBV5-6 and TRBJ2-5, with TRBD2 matching over 7 bases. This CDR3 is 14 amino acids long. J was trimmed by 2 bases and V by 4 bases; bases with no gene match: 5. Germline CDR1 SGHDT, CDR2 YYEEEE.

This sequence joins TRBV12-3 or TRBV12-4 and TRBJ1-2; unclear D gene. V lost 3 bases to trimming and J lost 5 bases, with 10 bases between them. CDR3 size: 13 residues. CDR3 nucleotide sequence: TGTGCCAGCAGTTTTCCGGGCGAGTATGGCTACACCTTC. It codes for CASSFPGEYGYTF.

The CDR3 DNA reads as TGTGCCAGCAGCTTAGATACCGGGTCCCGAGAAGCTTTCTTT. Residues: CASSLDTGSREAFF. The chain uses TRBV11-2 and TRBJ1-1; D unclear. V lost 0 bases, J lost 8 bases, and 13 bases lay in between. The CDR3 consists of 14 residues. Germline values: CDR1 SGHAT, CDR2 FQNNGV. Variable domain in full (rest from reference TRBV11-2 and TRBJ1-1): EAGVAQSPRYKIIEKRQSVAFWCNPISGHATLYWYQQILGQGPKLLIQFQNNGVVDDSQLPKDRFSAERLKGVDSTLKIQPAKLEDSAVYLCASSLDTGSREAFFGQGTRLTVV.

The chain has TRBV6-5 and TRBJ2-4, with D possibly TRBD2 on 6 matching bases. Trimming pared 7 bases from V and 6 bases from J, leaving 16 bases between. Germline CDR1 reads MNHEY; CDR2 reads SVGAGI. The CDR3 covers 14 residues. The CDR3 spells CASTATGGTNIQYF. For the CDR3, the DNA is TGTGCCAGCACCGCAACCGGGGGTACAAACATTCAGTACTTC.

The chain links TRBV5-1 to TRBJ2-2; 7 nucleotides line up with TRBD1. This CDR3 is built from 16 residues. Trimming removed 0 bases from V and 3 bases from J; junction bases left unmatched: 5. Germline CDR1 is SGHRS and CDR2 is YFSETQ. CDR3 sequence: CASSLATGSDTGELFF. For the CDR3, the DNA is TGCGCCAGCAGCTTGGCGACAGGGTCAGACACCGGGGAGCTGTTTTTT.

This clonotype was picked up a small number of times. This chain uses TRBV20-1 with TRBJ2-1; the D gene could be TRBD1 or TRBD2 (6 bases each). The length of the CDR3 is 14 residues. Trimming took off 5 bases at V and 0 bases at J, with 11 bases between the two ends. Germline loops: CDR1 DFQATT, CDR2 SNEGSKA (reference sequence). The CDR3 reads CSAGGRSSYNEQFF. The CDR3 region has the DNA TGCAGTGCTGGGGGGCGGAGCTCCTACAATGAGCAGTTCTTC.

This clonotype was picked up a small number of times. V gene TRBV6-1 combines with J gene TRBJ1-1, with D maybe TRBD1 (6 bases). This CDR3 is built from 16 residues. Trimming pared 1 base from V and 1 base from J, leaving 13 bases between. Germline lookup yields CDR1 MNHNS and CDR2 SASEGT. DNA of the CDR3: TGTGCCAGCAGTGAAGGAGCAGGGGCAGGGAACACTGAAGCTTTCTTT. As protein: CASSEGAGAGNTEAFF.

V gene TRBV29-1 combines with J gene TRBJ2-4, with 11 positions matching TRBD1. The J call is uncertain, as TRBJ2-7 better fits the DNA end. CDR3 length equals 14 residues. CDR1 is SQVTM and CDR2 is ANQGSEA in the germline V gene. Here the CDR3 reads CSVVGTGGVNEQYF. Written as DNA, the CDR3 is TGCAGCGTTGTAGGGACAGGGGGTGTTAACGAGCAGTACTTC.

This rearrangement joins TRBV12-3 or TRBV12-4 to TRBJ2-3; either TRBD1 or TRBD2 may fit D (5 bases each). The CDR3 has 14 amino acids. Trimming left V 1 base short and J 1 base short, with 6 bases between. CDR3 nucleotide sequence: TGTGCCAGCAGTTTAGTGGGGGGCACAGATACGCAGTATTTT. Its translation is CASSLVGGTDTQYF.

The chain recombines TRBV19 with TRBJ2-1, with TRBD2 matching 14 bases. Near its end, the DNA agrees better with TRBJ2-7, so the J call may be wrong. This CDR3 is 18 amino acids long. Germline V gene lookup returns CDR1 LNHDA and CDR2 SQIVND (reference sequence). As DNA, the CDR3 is TGTGCCAGTAGTCTCGGGACTAGCGGGAGTCACGGAAGGAATGAGCAGTACTTC. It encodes CASSLGTSGSHGRNEQYF.

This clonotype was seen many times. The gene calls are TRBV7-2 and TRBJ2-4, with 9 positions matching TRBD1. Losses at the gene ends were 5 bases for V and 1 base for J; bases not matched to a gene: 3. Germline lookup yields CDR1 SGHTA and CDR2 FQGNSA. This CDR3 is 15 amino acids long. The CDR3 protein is CASSPQGAAKNIQYF. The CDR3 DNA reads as TGTGCCAGCAGCCCACAGGGGGCTGCCAAAAACATTCAGTACTTC.

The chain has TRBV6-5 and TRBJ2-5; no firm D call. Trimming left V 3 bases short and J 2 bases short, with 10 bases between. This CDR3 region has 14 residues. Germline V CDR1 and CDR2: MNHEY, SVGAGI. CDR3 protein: CASSYWTDQETQYF. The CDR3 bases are TGTGCCAGCAGTTATTGGACGGATCAAGAGACCCAGTACTTC.

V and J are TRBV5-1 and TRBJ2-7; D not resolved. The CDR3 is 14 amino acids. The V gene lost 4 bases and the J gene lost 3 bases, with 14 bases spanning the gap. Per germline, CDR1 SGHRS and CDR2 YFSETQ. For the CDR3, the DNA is TGCGCCAGCAGCGTGGGCGGCACCAACTACGAGCAGTACTTC. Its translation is CASSVGGTNYEQYF.